The 10 T cell receptor beta chains below were found in one sample sequenced in a study of beta chain features in type 1 diabetes. Study-wide results and caveats: Moderate yet significant TCRB CDR3 shortening was seen in Type 1 diabetes patients in all four CD4+ subsets.

Expressed TCRB transcripts were sequenced because the isolated RNA had all been reverse transcribed beforehand. Profiled with immunoSEQ multiplex PCR; TCRdb holds only in-frame clones, not every one. The sample includes hundreds of thousands of clones, over 11% of them seen just once. Their antigens remain unidentified. Input material: naive CD4+ T cells from blood. The origin of the receptors is a man between 18 and 29 years old with type 1 diabetes.

Concerning this clone itself: Different DNA sequences within this sample yield the same CDR3. The chain couples TRBV18 to TRBJ2-7; D gene uncertain. Germline V gene sequence: CDR1 KGHSH, CDR2 LQKENI. Trimming took off 3 bases at V and 1 base at J, with 4 bases between the two ends. The CDR3 covers 12 residues. CDR3 DNA: TGTGCCAGCTCACCCGATTCCTACGAGCAGTACTTC. Its protein is CASSPDSYEQYF.

In its sample, this clone was seen a few times. The V gene is TRBV5-6, the J gene TRBJ2-6; D unclear. Germline loops: CDR1 SGHDT, CDR2 YYEEEE. CDR3 length equals 16 residues. Trimming took off 1 base at V and 4 bases at J, with 12 bases between the two ends. CDR3 nucleotide sequence: TGTGCCAGCAGCTTGATAGCAAGCCCCGGGGCCAACGTCCTGACTTTC. Protein: CASSLIASPGANVLTF. Full variable domain (rest looked up from reference TRBV5-6 and TRBJ2-6): DAGVTQSPTHLIKTRGQQVTLRCSPKSGHDTVSWYQQALGQGPQFIFQYYEEEERQRGNFPDRFSGHQFPNYSSELNVNALLLGDSALYLCASSLIASPGANVLTFGAGSRLTVL.

This clone turned up a few times. The rearrangement joins TRBV5-4 to TRBJ2-4, with D maybe TRBD2 (5 bases). This CDR3 is built from 14 residues. Germline loops: CDR1 SGHNT, CDR2 YYREEE (reference sequence). Trimming left V 1 base short and J 1 base short, with 6 bases between. The CDR3 loop reads CASSLREAKNIQYF. The CDR3 coding sequence is TGTGCCAGCAGCTTGAGGGAGGCCAAAAACATTCAGTACTTC.

The chain links TRBV10-1 to TRBJ2-7; perhaps TRBD2 as D (6 bases). The CDR3 spans 16 residues. CDR1 and CDR2 (germline): WNHNN, SYGVQD (reference sequence). Trimming stripped 3 bases from V and 6 bases from J, with 21 bases between. The CDR3 DNA sequence: TGCGCCAGCAGTGACTCAGCGGGCCTCCGGATGGGCGAGCAGTACTTC. Its protein is CASSDSAGLRMGEQYF.

This clone showed up just a few times. The chain is built from TRBV28 and TRBJ1-2, with D unresolved. CDR3 length: 16 residues. Per germline, CDR1 MDHEN and CDR2 SYDVKM. Deletions cut 3 bases from V and 6 bases from J, with 20 bases between. CDR3 sequence (DNA): TGTGCCAGCAGTTTGCCGTCGAGGGCCCTATCCGATGGCTACACCTTC. Its translation: CASSLPSRALSDGYTF.

J is TRBJ2-2 and V is TRBV2; possible D gene TRBD2, 6 bases. This CDR3 has 13 amino acids. Germline CDR1 SNHLY, CDR2 FYNNEI. V lost 7 bases to trimming and J lost 4 bases, with 10 bases between them. The CDR3 DNA is TGTGCCAGCAATTGGAGGGGCACCGGGGAGCTGTTTTTT. Translation: CASNWRGTGELFF.

This clone was seen more than once but under ten times. The chain links TRBV7-2 to TRBJ1-2; D is uncertain. V lost 0 bases, J lost 1 base, and 9 bases lay in between. Per germline, CDR1 SGHTA and CDR2 FQGNSA. This CDR3 has 15 residues. DNA of the CDR3: TGTGCCAGCAGCTTAGCCACAGCCGTTAACTATGGCTACACCTTC. It is translated as CASSLATAVNYGYTF.

This clone appeared a few times. The V call is TRBV30, the J call TRBJ2-7; D is unclear. Germline CDR1 is GTSNPN and CDR2 is SVGIG (reference sequence). V shed 8 bases and J shed 8 bases, with 25 bases lying between them. The CDR3 has 14 amino acids. Here the CDR3 reads CAAEFTSRDWQQYF. In DNA form, the CDR3 reads TGTGCCGCGGAGTTTACCTCCCGAGACTGGCAGCAGTACTTC.

The table lists this clone with a few counts. This sequence joins TRBV19 and TRBJ1-1, with D hard to call. The CDR3 consists of 10 residues. Looked up from germline, CDR1 is LNHDA and CDR2 is SQIVND (reference sequence). Trimming took off 6 bases at V and 1 base at J, with 0 bases between the two ends. The CDR3 loop is CASRNTEAFF. In DNA, the CDR3 is TGTGCCAGTAGGAACACTGAAGCTTTCTTT.

This clone was detected only a few times. The V gene is TRBV30, the J gene TRBJ2-3, with D perhaps matching TRBD1 (7 bases). Germline V lookup: CDR1 GTSNPN, CDR2 SVGIG (reference sequence). Trimming removed 5 bases at V and 5 bases at J, with 17 bases between. The CDR3 runs to 14 residues. The CDR3 loop reads CAWCPRGAGDTQYF. CDR3 bases: TGTGCCTGGTGCCCCAGGGGGGCGGGAGATACGCAGTATTTT.